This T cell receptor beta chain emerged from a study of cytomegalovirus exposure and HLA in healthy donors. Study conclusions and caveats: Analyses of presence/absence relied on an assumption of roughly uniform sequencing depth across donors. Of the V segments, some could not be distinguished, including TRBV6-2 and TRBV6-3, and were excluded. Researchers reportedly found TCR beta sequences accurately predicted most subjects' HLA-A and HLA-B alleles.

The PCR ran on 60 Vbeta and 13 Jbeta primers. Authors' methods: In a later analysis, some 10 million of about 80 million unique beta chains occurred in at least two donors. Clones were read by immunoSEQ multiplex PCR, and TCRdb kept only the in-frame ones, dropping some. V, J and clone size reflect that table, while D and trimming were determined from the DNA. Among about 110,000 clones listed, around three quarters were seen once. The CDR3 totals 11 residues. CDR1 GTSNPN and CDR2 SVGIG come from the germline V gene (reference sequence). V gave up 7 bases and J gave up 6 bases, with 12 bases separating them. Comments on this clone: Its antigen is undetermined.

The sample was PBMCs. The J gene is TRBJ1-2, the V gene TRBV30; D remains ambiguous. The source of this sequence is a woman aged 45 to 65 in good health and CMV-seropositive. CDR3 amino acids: CASGGRHGYTF. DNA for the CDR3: TGTGCCTCAGGAGGGCGTCATGGCTACACCTTC.